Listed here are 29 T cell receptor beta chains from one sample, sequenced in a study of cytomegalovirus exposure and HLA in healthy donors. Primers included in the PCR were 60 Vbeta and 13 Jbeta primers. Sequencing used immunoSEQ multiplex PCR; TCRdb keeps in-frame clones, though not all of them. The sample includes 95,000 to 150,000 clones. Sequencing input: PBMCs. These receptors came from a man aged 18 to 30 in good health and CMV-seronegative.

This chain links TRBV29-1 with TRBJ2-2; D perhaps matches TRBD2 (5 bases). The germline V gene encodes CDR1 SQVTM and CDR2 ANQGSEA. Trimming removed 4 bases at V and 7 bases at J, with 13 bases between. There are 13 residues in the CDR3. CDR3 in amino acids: CSVAGTRGGELFF. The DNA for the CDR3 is TGCAGCGTTGCGGGAACCCGGGGCGGGGAGCTGTTTTTT.

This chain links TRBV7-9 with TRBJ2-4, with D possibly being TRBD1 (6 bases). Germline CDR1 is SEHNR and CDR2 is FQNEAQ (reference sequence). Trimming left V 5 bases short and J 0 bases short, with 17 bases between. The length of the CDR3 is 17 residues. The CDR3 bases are TGTGCCAGCAGCCCAACCGGACAGCTACTAGCCAAAAACATTCAGTACTTC. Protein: CASSPTGQLLAKNIQYF.

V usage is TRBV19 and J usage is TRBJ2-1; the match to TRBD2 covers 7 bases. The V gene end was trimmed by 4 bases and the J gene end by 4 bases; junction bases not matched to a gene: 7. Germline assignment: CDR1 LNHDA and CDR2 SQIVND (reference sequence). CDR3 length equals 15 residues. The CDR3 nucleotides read TGTGCCAGTAGTACCGGGACTAACCATTACAATGAGCAGTTCTTC. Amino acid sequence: CASSTGTNHYNEQFF.

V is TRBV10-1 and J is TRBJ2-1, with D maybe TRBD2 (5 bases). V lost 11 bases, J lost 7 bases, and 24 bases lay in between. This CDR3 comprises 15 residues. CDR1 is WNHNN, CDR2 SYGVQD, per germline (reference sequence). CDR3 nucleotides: TGCGCCTCCTCAGACGGGGTCCCAGTGGGGAATGAGCAGTTCTTC. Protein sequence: CASSDGVPVGNEQFF.

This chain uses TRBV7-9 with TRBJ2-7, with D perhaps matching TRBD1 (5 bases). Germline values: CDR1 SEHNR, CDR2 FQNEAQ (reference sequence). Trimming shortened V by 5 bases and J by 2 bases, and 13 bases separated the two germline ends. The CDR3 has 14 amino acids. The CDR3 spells CASSLQGRAYEQYF. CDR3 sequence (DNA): TGTGCCAGCAGCCTCCAGGGCAGGGCCTACGAGCAGTACTTC. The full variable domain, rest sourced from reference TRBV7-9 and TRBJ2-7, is DTGVSQNPRHKITKRGQNVTFRCDPISEHNRLYWYRQTLGQGPEFLTYFQNEAQLEKSRLLSDRFSAERPKGSFSTLEIQRTEQGDSAMYLCASSLQGRAYEQYFGPGTRLTVT.

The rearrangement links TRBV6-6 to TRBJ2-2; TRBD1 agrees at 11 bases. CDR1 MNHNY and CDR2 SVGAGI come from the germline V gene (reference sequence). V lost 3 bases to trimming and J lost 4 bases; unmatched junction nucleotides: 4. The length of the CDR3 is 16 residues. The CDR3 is CASSYLDRGPTGELFF. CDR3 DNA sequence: TGTGCCAGCAGTTATTTGGACAGGGGGCCCACCGGGGAGCTGTTTTTT.

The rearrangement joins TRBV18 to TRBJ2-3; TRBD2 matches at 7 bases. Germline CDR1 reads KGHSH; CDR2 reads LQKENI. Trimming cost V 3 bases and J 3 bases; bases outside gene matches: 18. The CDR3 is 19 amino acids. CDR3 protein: CASSPNQVEREPGTDTQYF. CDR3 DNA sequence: TGTGCCAGCTCACCCAACCAGGTGGAGCGGGAACCCGGGACAGATACGCAGTATTTT.

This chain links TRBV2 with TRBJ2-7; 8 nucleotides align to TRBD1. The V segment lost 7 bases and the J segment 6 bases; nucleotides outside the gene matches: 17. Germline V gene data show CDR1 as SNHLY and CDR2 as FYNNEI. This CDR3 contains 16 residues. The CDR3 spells CASIPLDGQGAGEQYF. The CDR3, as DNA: TGTGCCAGCATCCCCCTCGACGGACAGGGTGCTGGCGAGCAGTACTTC.

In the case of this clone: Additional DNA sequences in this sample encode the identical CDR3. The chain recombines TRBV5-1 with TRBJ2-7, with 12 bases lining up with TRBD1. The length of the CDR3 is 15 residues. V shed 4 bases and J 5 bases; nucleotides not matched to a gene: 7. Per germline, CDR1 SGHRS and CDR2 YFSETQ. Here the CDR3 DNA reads TGCGCCAGCAGCCCAGCCGGGACAGGGGGCCACGAGCAGTACTTC. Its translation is CASSPAGTGGHEQYF.

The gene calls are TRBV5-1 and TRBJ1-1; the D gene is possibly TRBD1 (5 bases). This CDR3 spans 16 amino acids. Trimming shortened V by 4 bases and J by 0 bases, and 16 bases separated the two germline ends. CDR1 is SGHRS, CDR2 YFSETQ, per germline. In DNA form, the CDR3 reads TGCGCCAGCAGCCTTAACGTCAGGGTCATGAACACTGAAGCTTTCTTT. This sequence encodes CASSLNVRVMNTEAFF. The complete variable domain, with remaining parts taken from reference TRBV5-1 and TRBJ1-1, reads KAGVTQTPRYLIKTRGQQVTLSCSPISGHRSVSWYQQTPGQGLQFLFEYFSETQRNKGNFPGRFSGRQFSNSRSEMNVSTLELGDSALYLCASSLNVRVMNTEAFFGQGTRLTVV.

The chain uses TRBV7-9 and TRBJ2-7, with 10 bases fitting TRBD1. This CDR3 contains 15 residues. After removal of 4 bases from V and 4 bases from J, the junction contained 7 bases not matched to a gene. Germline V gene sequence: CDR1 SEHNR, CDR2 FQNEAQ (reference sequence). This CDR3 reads CASSSYGTGEYEQYF. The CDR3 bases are TGTGCCAGCAGCTCCTACGGGACAGGGGAATACGAGCAGTACTTC.

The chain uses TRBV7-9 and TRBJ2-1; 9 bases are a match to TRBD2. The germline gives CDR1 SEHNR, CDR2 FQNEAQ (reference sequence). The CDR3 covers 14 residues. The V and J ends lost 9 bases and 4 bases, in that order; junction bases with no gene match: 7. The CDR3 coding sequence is TGTGCCAGTCAGACTAGCGGCCTATACAATGAGCAGTTCTTC. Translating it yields CASQTSGLYNEQFF. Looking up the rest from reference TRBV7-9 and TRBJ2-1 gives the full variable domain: DTGVSQNPRHKITKRGQNVTFRCDPISEHNRLYWYRQTLGQGPEFLTYFQNEAQLEKSRLLSDRFSAERPKGSFSTLEIQRTEQGDSAMYLCASQTSGLYNEQFFGPGTRLTVL.

The CDR3 reads CASSLAGPGGEKLFF. DNA of the CDR3: TGTGCCAGCAGCTTGGCGGGCCCTGGAGGTGAAAAACTGTTTTTT. This chain connects TRBV5-4 to TRBJ1-4; D is uncertain. Trimming shortened V by 0 bases and J by 7 bases, and 13 bases separated the two germline ends. The CDR3 loop spans 15 amino acids. CDR1 is SGHNT, CDR2 YYREEE, per germline (reference sequence).

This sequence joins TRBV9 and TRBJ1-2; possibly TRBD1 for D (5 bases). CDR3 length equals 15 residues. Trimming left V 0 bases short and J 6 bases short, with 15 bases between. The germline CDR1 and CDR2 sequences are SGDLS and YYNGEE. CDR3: CASSVGSVGANGYTF. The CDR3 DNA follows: TGTGCCAGCAGCGTAGGGAGTGTAGGGGCGAATGGCTACACCTTC.

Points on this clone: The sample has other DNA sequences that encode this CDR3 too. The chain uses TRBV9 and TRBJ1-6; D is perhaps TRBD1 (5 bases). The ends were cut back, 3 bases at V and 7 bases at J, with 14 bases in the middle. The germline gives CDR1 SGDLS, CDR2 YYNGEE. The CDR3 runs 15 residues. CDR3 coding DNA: TGTGCCAGCAGCGCAACGACAGTGCTCAATTCACCCCTCCACTTT. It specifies CASSATTVLNSPLHF.

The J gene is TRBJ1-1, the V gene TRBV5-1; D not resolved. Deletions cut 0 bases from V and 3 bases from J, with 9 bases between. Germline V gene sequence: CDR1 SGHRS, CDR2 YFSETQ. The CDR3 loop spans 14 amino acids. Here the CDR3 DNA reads TGCGCCAGCAGCTTGGCCGGGGAGTACACTGAAGCTTTCTTT. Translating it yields CASSLAGEYTEAFF.

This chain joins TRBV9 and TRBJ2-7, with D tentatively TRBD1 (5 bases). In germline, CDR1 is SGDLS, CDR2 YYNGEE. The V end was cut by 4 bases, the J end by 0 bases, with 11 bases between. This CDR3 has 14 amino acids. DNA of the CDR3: TGTGCCAGCAGCCCCCAGGACACCTCCTACGAGCAGTACTTC. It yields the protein CASSPQDTSYEQYF. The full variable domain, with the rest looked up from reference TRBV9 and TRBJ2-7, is DSGVTQTPKHLITATGQRVTLRCSPRSGDLSVYWYQQSLDQGLQFLIQYYNGEERAKGNILERFSAQQFPDLHSELNLSSLELGDSALYFCASSPQDTSYEQYFGPGTRLTVT.

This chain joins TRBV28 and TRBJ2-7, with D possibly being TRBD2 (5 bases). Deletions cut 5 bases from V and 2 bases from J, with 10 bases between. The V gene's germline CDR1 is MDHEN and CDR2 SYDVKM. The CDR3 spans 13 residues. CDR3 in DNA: TGTGCCAGCAGTAGAGGACTTCCCTACGAGCAGTACTTC. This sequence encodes CASSRGLPYEQYF.

CDR3 bases: TGTGCCAGTAGTATTCGGGGATTCAGATACGAGCAGTACTTC. This encodes CASSIRGFRYEQYF. The chain has TRBV19 and TRBJ2-7, with D perhaps TRBD2 (5 bases). The germline V gene encodes CDR1 LNHDA and CDR2 SQIVND (reference sequence). V was cut by 3 bases and J by 4 bases, with 13 bases left in between. The length of the CDR3 is 14 residues.

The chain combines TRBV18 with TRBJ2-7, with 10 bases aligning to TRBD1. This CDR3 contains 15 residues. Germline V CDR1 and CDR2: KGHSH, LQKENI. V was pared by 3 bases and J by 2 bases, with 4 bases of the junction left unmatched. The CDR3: CASSPRTGGAYEQYF. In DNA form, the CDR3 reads TGTGCCAGCTCACCCCGGACAGGGGGTGCCTACGAGCAGTACTTC.

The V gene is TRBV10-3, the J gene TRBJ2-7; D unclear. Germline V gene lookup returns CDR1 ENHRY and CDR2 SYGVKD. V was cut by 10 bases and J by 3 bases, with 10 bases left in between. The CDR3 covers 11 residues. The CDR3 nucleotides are TGTGCCACTCGGGTTGACTACGAGCAGTACTTC. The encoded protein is CATRVDYEQYF.

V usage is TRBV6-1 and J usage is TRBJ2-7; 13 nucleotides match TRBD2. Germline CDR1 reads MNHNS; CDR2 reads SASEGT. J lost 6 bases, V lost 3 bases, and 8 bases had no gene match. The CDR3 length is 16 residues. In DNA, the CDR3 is TGTGCCAGCAGTGACAGAGGACTAGCGGGAGCCCGCGAGCAGTACTTC. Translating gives CASSDRGLAGAREQYF.

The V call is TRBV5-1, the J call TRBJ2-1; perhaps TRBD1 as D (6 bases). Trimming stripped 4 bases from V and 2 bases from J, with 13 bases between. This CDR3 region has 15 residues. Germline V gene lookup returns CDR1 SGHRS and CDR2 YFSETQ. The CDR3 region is CASSAGQSTYNEQFF. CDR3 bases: TGCGCCAGCAGCGCTGGACAGTCCACCTACAATGAGCAGTTCTTC.

The CDR3 DNA reads as TGTGCCAGCTCGGACAGCGGCAACACTGAAGCTTTCTTT. Its translation: CASSDSGNTEAFF. The chain couples TRBV18 to TRBJ1-1; maybe TRBD1 (6 bases). The CDR3 is 13 amino acids. V lost 6 bases and J 2 bases, leaving 10 bases between the germline ends. The germline CDR1 and CDR2 sequences are KGHSH and LQKENI.

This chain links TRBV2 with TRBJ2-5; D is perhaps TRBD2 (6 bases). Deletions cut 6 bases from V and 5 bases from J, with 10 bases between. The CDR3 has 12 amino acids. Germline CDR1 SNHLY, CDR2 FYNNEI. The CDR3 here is CASRGLGETQYF. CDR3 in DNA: TGTGCCAGCAGGGGACTTGGGGAGACCCAGTACTTC.

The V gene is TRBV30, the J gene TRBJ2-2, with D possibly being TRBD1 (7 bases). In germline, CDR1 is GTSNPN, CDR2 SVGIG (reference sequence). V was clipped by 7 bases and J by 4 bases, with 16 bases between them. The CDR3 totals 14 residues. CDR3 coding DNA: TGTGCCTATGCGTCAGGGGGGTTCACCGGGGAGCTGTTTTTT. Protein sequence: CAYASGGFTGELFF.

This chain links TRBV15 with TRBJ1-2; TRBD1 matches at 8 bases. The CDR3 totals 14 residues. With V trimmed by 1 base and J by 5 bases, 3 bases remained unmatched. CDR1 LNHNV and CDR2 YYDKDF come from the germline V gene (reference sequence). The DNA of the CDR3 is TGTGCCACCAGCAGAGCGACAGGGGTTTATGGCTACACCTTC. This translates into CATSRATGVYGYTF.

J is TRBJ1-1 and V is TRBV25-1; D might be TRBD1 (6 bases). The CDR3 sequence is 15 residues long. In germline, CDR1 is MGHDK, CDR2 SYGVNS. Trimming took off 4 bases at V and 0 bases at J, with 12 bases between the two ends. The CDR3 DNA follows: TGTGCCAGCAGTGCGGGACACGTCCTGAACACTGAAGCTTTCTTT. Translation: CASSAGHVLNTEAFF.

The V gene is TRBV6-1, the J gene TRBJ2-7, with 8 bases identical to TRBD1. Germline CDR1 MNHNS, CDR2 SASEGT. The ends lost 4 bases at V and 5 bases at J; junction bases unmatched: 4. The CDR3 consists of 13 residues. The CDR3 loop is CASSGQGAHEQYF. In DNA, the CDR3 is TGTGCCAGCAGTGGGCAGGGGGCTCACGAGCAGTACTTC.